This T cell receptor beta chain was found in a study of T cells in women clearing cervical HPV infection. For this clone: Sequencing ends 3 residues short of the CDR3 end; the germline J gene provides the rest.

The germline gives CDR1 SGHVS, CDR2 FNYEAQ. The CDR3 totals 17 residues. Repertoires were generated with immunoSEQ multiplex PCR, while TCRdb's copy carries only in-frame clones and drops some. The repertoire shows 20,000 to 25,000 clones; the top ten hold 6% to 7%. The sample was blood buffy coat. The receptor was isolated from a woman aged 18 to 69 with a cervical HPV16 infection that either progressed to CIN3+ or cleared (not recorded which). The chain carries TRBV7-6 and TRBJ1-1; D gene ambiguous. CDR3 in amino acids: CASSLYWIPGLGVGAFF. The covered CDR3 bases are TGTGCCAGCAGCTTATATTGGATCCCAGGTTTGGGTGTTGGA.